The rows below give T cell receptor beta chains drawn from one sample of a study of blood T cell repertoires in COVID-19. Method: immunoSEQ multiplex PCR; TCRdb's copy keeps in-frame clones and lacks some. The sample lists 130,000 to 150,000 clones; 88% were seen once. Material: peripheral blood. These receptors originate from a man in his fifties or sixties with active or convalescent COVID-19. The CDR3 runs from the conserved cysteine through the conserved F or W. The D gene is left open where the match is weak. For some rows the clone size is stated as once, few or many, or as a class when expanded; others skip it.

size	D	J	V	DNA	CDR3
-	TRBD2	TRBJ2-1	TRBV19	TGTGCCAGTAGTATAGAGGGTAGCGGGGGGTACAATGAGCAGTTCTTC	CASSIEGSGGYNEQFF
-	TRBD2	TRBJ2-7	TRBV28	TGTGCCAGCAGCCCGGAACTAGCGAACGCCTACGAGCAGTACTTC	CASSPELANAYEQYF
-	TRBD1	TRBJ1-4	TRBV2	TGTGCCAGCAGTGGGATGGGGACAGGGAAACTGTTTTTT	CASSGMGTGKLFF
few	-	TRBJ1-4	TRBV2	TGTGCCAGCAGTGAAGCGCTTAGAGCCGAAAAACTGTTTTTT	CASSEALRAEKLFF
-	-	TRBJ2-3	TRBV4-1	TGCGCCAGCAGCTCCCAAAATGCGGGGACAGATACGCAGTATTTT	CASSSQNAGTDTQYF
-	-	TRBJ2-5	TRBV5-1	TGCGCCAGCAGCTTGCAGGGGCAGAGGATGGAGACCCAGTACTTC	CASSLQGQRMETQYF
-	-	TRBJ2-3	TRBV7-9	TGTGCCAGCAGCCCAACCGGGTGGGATACGCAGTATTTT	CASSPTGWDTQYF
-	-	TRBJ2-7	TRBV29-1	TGCAGCGCCGTGGGCAGGGGCGTCGAGCAGTACTTC	CSAVGRGVEQYF
-	-	TRBJ1-2	TRBV21-1	TGTGCCAGCATCGACACCGGACACAACTATGGCTACACCTTC	CASIDTGHNYGYTF
-	-	TRBJ1-5	TRBV18	TGTGCCAGCTCACCAGGGGGCATTAGCAATCAGCCCCAGCATTTT	CASSPGGISNQPQHF
once	TRBD2	TRBJ2-1	TRBV5-6	TGTGCCAGCAGCCTTAGCGGGAAGAGGATCAATGAGCAGTTCTTC	CASSLSGKRINEQFF
once	-	TRBJ1-1	TRBV24-1	TGTGCCACCCGGTTCCGAACTGAAGCTTTCTTT	CATRFRTEAFF
-	TRBD2	TRBJ2-3	TRBV6-8	TGTGCCACTGCCCCACAGGAGGCGGGAGTATCGGGGACAGATACGCAGTATTTT	CATAPQEAGVSGTDTQYF
-	TRBD2	TRBJ2-7	TRBV30	TGTGCCTGGAGTGTGACTAGCGGGGGTACCTACGAGCAGTACTTC	CAWSVTSGGTYEQYF
once	-	TRBJ1-2	TRBV28	TGTGCCAGCAGTTTATTCCCCGGGTGGAACTATGGCTACACCTTC	CASSLFPGWNYGYTF
-	-	TRBJ2-7	TRBV6-1	TGTGCCAGCAGTGAACCCGGGAGAGTTGGCGAGCAGTACTTC	CASSEPGRVGEQYF
-	TRBD1	TRBJ1-1	TRBV29-1	TGCAGCGTGGATGGAGCGGGACAGGGACTCCTTGGTGGTTTGAACACTGAAGCTTTCTTT	CSVDGAGQGLLGGLNTEAFF
once	TRBD1	TRBJ2-6	TRBV2	TGTGCCAGCGCCGGACAGGGGGCTGCGGGGGCCAACGTCCTGACTTTC	CASAGQGAAGANVLTF
-	-	TRBJ2-5	TRBV7-2	TGTGCCAGCAGCTTAGGGGTGGGGGGGCCCAAGACCCAGTACTTC	CASSLGVGGPKTQYF
-	-	TRBJ1-6	TRBV5-1	TGCGCCAGCAGGGGGGGAGAGGGCTCACCCCTCCACTTT	CASRGGEGSPLHF
-	TRBD2	TRBJ2-7	TRBV4-3	TGCGCCAGCAGCCAAGAAGTGCTAGCGGGAGGGATCCCCGAGCAGTACTTC	CASSQEVLAGGIPEQYF
-	-	TRBJ1-4	TRBV9	TGTGCCAGCAGCGTTGCCTCGCGTCGAGTGGAGGGGGAAAAACTGTTTTTT	CASSVASRRVEGEKLFF
-	-	TRBJ1-1	TRBV5-1	TGCGCCAGCAGCTTGGAGACAAACACTGAAGCTTTCTTT	CASSLETNTEAFF
-	-	TRBJ1-4	TRBV21-1	TGTGCCAGCAGCATTCAGGGGGCCAATGAAAAACTGTTTTTT	CASSIQGANEKLFF
-	-	TRBJ2-1	TRBV18	TGTGCCAGCTCAACCGGGAGAAAGACATCCTACAATGAGCAGTTCTTC	CASSTGRKTSYNEQFF
-	-	TRBJ2-3	TRBV5-5	TGTGCCAGCAGCTTTATACTAGCCGCCTTGAGGGATACGCAGTATTTT	CASSFILAALRDTQYF
-	TRBD1	TRBJ1-2	TRBV19	TGTGGAACCGGGACAGGGGGTGGCTACACCTTC	CGTGTGGGYTF
-	TRBD1	TRBJ1-2	TRBV29-1	TGCAGCGTCGAGGGGGCGGTCTATGGCTACACCTTC	CSVEGAVYGYTF
few	-	TRBJ1-1	TRBV4-1	TGCGCCAGCAGCCAACCCCAGTTGAACACTGAAGCTTTCTTT	CASSQPQLNTEAFF
-	-	TRBJ1-2	TRBV25-1	TGTGCCAGCAGTGACCCCGAACAGGGATGGAACTATGGCTACACCTTC	CASSDPEQGWNYGYTF
-	TRBD1	TRBJ2-1	TRBV11-3	TGTGCCAGCAGCTTAGGAACAGGGGGCGTTATGGATGAGCAGTTCTTC	CASSLGTGGVMDEQFF
-	TRBD1	TRBJ1-5	TRBV29-1	TGCAGCGTAGGACAGGGGAGATATCAGCCCCAGCATTTT	CSVGQGRYQPQHF
-	-	TRBJ1-4	TRBV6-5	TGTGCCAGCAGGCGACTTGACAGGAATAATGAAAAACTGTTTTTT	CASRRLDRNNEKLFF
few	TRBD1	TRBJ1-5	TRBV7-9	TGTGCCAGCAGCCCTGTGGGGGACAGCTATCAGCCCCAGCATTTT	CASSPVGDSYQPQHF
-	-	TRBJ2-1	TRBV7-2	TGTGCCAGCAGCTTAGGGAGTACACCTTACAATGAGCAGTTCTTC	CASSLGSTPYNEQFF
-	-	TRBJ2-5	TRBV28	TGTGCCAGCAGTCCCGGGATTCAAGAGACCCAGTACTTC	CASSPGIQETQYF
-	-	TRBJ2-1	TRBV12-2	TGTGCAAGTCGCACTGGGACTAGCGGAGTCTCTTACAATGAGCAGTTCTTC	CASRTGTSGVSYNEQFF
few	-	TRBJ1-2	TRBV27	TGTGCCAGCAGATTTACCGGGGGTGGCTACACCTTC	CASRFTGGGYTF
-	-	TRBJ2-3	TRBV11-2	TGTGCCAGCAGCTTAGATCGACAGAGCACAGATACGCAGTATTTT	CASSLDRQSTDTQYF
-	-	TRBJ1-3	TRBV27	TGTGCCAGCAGTTTGACAGGTACTGGAAACACCATATATTTT	CASSLTGTGNTIYF
-	TRBD1	TRBJ1-6	TRBV29-1	TGCAGCGTCGACAGGGTCTCACCCCTCCACTTT	CSVDRVSPLHF
once	TRBD2	TRBJ2-3	TRBV6-2/TRBV6-3	TGTGCCAGCAGCCCACTAGCGGGAGAAGATACGCAGTATTTT	CASSPLAGEDTQYF
-	-	TRBJ1-2	TRBV27	TGTGCCAGCAAAACTCCGGGACATTCGGGGGGCTACACCTTC	CASKTPGHSGGYTF
few	-	TRBJ2-7	TRBV29-1	TGCAGCGCCAGGGTTTCCTACGAGCAGTACTTC	CSARVSYEQYF
-	-	TRBJ2-1	TRBV19	TGTGCCAGTAGTCCCCGGGACTCCTACAGATACAATGAGCAGTTCTTC	CASSPRDSYRYNEQFF